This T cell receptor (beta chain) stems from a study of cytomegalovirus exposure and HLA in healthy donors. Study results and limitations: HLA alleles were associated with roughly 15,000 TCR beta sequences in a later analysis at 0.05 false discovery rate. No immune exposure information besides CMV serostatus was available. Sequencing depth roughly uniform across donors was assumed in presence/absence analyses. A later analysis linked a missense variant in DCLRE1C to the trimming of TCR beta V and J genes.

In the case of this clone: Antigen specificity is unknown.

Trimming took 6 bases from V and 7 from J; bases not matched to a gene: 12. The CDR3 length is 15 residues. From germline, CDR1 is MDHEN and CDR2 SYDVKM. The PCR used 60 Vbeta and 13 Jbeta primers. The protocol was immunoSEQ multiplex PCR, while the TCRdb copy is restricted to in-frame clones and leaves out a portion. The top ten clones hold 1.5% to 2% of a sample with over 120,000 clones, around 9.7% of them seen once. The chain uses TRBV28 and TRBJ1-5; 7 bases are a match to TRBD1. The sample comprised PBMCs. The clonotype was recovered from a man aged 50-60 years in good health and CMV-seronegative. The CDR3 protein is CASSPGTDIGQPQHF. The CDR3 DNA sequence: TGTGCCAGCAGCCCCGGGACAGACATAGGACAGCCCCAGCATTTT.